Only one count was recorded for the clone carrying this TCR beta chain. Its antigen is currently unknown. V shed 11 bases and J 6 bases; nucleotides not matched to a gene: 27. There are 18 residues in the CDR3. This specimen belongs to a study of T cells after yellow fever vaccination. TCRdb re-called the 5' RACE reads through MiXCR, storing one row per CDR3 protein. Of a few hundred thousand distinct CDR3 sequences in the sample, approximately 8% were seen once. General study results and limits: By day 5 rather than day 15, the secondary response had peaked, though it was weaker.

The sample consisted of PBMCs, taken roughly 47 days after the first yellow fever vaccination. The V call is TRBV12-3 or TRBV12-4, the J call TRBJ2-7, with 8 bases lining up with TRBD2. The sequence derives from a man younger than 35 who received the YFV17D yellow fever vaccine. The CDR3 is CAFSPRGGASLLTGEQYF. The DNA of the CDR3 is TGTGCCTTCAGTCCCCGGGGGGGGGCGTCCCTTCTTACTGGCGAGCAGTACTTC.